Listed below are T cell receptor beta chains from one sample, sequenced in a study of blood T cell repertoires in COVID-19. Method: immunoSEQ multiplex PCR; TCRdb's copy keeps in-frame clones and lacks some. The data hold about 240,000 clones, with around 86% observed a single time. Sequenced sample: PBMCs or T cells enriched from blood (not recorded which). The receptor set was obtained from a woman aged 35 to 49 with acute COVID-19. Both conserved end residues are part of each CDR3. A D gene is named only where the DNA matches it firmly. Size values are once, few and many counts, or a class for expanded clones, and some rows have none.

V,size,J,D,CDR3,DNA
TRBV7-8,few,TRBJ2-3,TRBD2,CASSLVAGADTDTQYF,TGTGCCAGCAGCTTAGTGGCGGGAGCGGACACAGATACGCAGTATTTT
TRBV5-1,once,TRBJ2-1,TRBD1,CASSSSQGAKKQFF,TGCGCCAGCAGTTCAAGCCAGGGGGCGAAGAAGCAGTTCTTC
TRBV18,NA,TRBJ2-1,TRBD2,CASSRPGLAGGPENEQFF,TGTGCCAGCTCACGACCGGGACTAGCGGGAGGGCCTGAAAATGAGCAGTTCTTC
TRBV11-3,NA,TRBJ2-1,TRBD2,CASSSGGRSSGNEQFF,TGTGCCAGCAGCTCGGGGGGGAGGTCTAGCGGCAATGAGCAGTTCTTC
TRBV9,NA,TRBJ1-2,TRBD1,CASSEGQGADYTF,TGTGCCAGCAGCGAGGGACAGGGGGCAGACTACACCTTC
TRBV19,NA,TRBJ2-1,NA,CASTQNSYNEQFF,TGTGCCAGTACACAAAATTCCTACAATGAGCAGTTCTTC
TRBV6-6,NA,TRBJ1-5,NA,CASSYTSNSYQPQHF,TGTGCCAGCAGTTACACGTCCAACAGTTATCAGCCCCAGCATTTT
TRBV18,NA,TRBJ2-3,TRBD2,CASSPPTGGPPDTQYF,TGTGCCAGCTCACCACCGACGGGAGGGCCTCCAGATACGCAGTATTTT
TRBV4-1,NA,TRBJ2-1,NA,CASSQVASSNEQFF,TGCGCCAGCAGCCAAGTTGCTAGCAGCAATGAGCAGTTCTTC
TRBV3-1/TRBV3-2,few,TRBJ1-5,NA,CASSQGPGDSGQPQHF,TGTGCCAGCAGCCAAGGCCCGGGGGATTCGGGTCAGCCCCAGCATTTT
TRBV18,NA,TRBJ2-2,TRBD2,CASSLGTTPGTGELFF,TGTGCCAGCTCACTTGGGACTACCCCAGGGACCGGGGAGCTGTTTTTT
TRBV9,NA,TRBJ2-1,NA,CASSVAADLSYNEQFF,TGTGCCAGCAGCGTAGCGGCGGATCTCTCCTACAATGAGCAGTTCTTC
TRBV15,NA,TRBJ1-5,NA,CATSRDPEPQHF,TGTGCCACCAGCAGAGATCCCGAGCCCCAGCATTTT
TRBV14,NA,TRBJ2-7,NA,CASSQAGTFYEQYF,TGTGCCAGCAGCCAGGCCGGGACTTTCTACGAGCAGTACTTC
TRBV19,NA,TRBJ1-1,NA,CASSPTEMNTEAFF,TGTGCCAGTAGCCCGACAGAGATGAACACTGAAGCTTTCTTT
TRBV5-1,NA,TRBJ2-2,TRBD1,CASSLGTGNTGELFF,TGCGCCAGCAGCTTGGGGACAGGTAACACCGGGGAGCTGTTTTTT
TRBV3-1/TRBV3-2,NA,TRBJ2-1,NA,CASSLLSGSSYNEQFF,TGTGCCAGCAGCCTACTTAGCGGAAGCTCCTACAATGAGCAGTTCTTC
TRBV9,NA,TRBJ2-3,NA,CASNEGGRITDTQYF,TGTGCCAGCAATGAGGGCGGGCGGATCACAGATACGCAGTATTTT
TRBV11-2,NA,TRBJ2-7,NA,CASSYPGRREQYF,TGTGCCAGCAGCTACCCTGGGCGCCGCGAGCAGTACTTC
TRBV15,once,TRBJ2-7,NA,CATSRGAYEQYF,TGTGCCACCAGCAGGGGGGCTTACGAGCAGTACTTC
TRBV5-1,NA,TRBJ2-2,TRBD2,CASSRTSGSTGELFF,TGCGCCAGCAGCAGGACTAGCGGGAGCACCGGGGAGCTGTTTTTT
TRBV24-1,NA,TRBJ2-3,NA,CATSENALGASDTQYF,TGTGCCACCAGTGAGAACGCGCTGGGGGCCTCAGATACGCAGTATTTT
TRBV15,few,TRBJ2-5,NA,CATSLETGEVETQYF,TGTGCCACCAGCCTAGAGACGGGGGAGGTGGAGACCCAGTACTTC
TRBV7-9,NA,TRBJ2-1,TRBD2,CASSFLAGGSLGEQFF,TGTGCCAGCAGCTTCCTAGCGGGAGGGTCTTTGGGTGAGCAGTTCTTC
TRBV7-9,NA,TRBJ2-3,NA,CASSQKKGTDTQYF,TGTGCCAGCAGCCAAAAGAAGGGGACAGATACGCAGTATTTT
TRBV25-1,NA,TRBJ1-5,NA,CASSGQPGNQPQHF,TGTGCCAGCAGTGGACAGCCGGGCAATCAGCCCCAGCATTTT
TRBV27,NA,TRBJ2-7,NA,CASSFGTSYEQYF,TGTGCCAGCAGTTTCGGGACATCCTACGAGCAGTACTTC
TRBV4-1,NA,TRBJ2-1,NA,CASSQAAAGVPLGEQFF,TGCGCCAGCAGCCAAGCAGCGGCAGGGGTACCCCTAGGTGAGCAGTTCTTC
TRBV29-1,NA,TRBJ1-2,NA,CSVEGRGGGYTF,TGCAGCGTTGAAGGGAGGGGTGGTGGCTACACCTTC
TRBV20-1,once,TRBJ2-1,TRBD2,CSASSRTSAPHDEQFF,TGCAGTGCTAGTAGCAGGACTAGCGCCCCCCACGATGAGCAGTTCTTC
TRBV7-6,NA,TRBJ2-1,NA,CASSSNEQFF,TGTGCCAGCAGCTCAAATGAGCAGTTCTTC
TRBV7-2,NA,TRBJ2-7,TRBD2,CASSLGSSGGTYEQYF,TGTGCCAGCAGCTTAGGCTCTAGCGGAGGGACCTACGAGCAGTACTTC
TRBV5-1,once,TRBJ1-1,NA,CASSLLGSGVNTEAFF,TGCGCCAGCAGCTTGTTAGGCAGCGGGGTGAACACTGAAGCTTTCTTT
TRBV6-5,few,TRBJ1-5,TRBD1,CASSSGQGGNVGPQHF,TGTGCCAGCAGTTCAGGACAGGGGGGTAATGTGGGGCCCCAGCATTTT
TRBV6-5,NA,TRBJ1-2,NA,CASRPNRNANYGYTF,TGTGCCAGCAGACCAAACAGAAACGCTAACTATGGCTACACCTTC
TRBV11-2,NA,TRBJ2-7,TRBD1,CASSLTGVEQYF,TGTGCCAGCAGCTTGACAGGGGTCGAGCAGTACTTC
TRBV30,NA,TRBJ1-1,NA,CAWSLGWTEAFF,TGTGCCTGGAGCCTAGGCTGGACTGAAGCTTTCTTT
TRBV24-1,NA,TRBJ2-1,TRBD2,CATSGTSGSSYNEQFF,TGTGCCACCTCCGGGACTAGCGGGAGCTCCTACAATGAGCAGTTCTTC
TRBV2,NA,TRBJ1-5,TRBD1,CASSGQGGGNQPQHF,TGTGCCAGCAGTGGACAGGGCGGTGGCAATCAGCCCCAGCATTTT
TRBV6-5,NA,TRBJ2-2,NA,CAILTGANTGELFF,TGTGCCATCCTTACAGGAGCGAACACCGGGGAGCTGTTTTTT
TRBV7-9,NA,TRBJ2-5,NA,CASSLVGGEETQYF,TGTGCCAGCAGCTTAGTCGGCGGGGAGGAGACCCAGTACTTC
TRBV11-2,NA,TRBJ1-5,TRBD1,CASSLLGTGGYQPQHF,TGTGCCAGCAGCTTATTGGGGACAGGGGGCTATCAGCCCCAGCATTTT
TRBV5-4,NA,TRBJ1-2,NA,CASRPALGGSVGYTF,TGTGCCAGCAGACCCGCGCTGGGGGGTTCGGTTGGCTACACCTTC
TRBV19,NA,TRBJ1-5,TRBD1,CASRLTGGGQPQHF,TGTGCCAGTAGACTGACAGGGGGCGGTCAGCCCCAGCATTTT
TRBV12-3/TRBV12-4,NA,TRBJ2-2,NA,CASSVDTGELFF,TGTGCCAGCAGCGTAGACACCGGGGAGCTGTTTTTT
TRBV5-4,few,TRBJ2-5,NA,CASSPGSRATQYF,TGTGCCAGCAGCCCCGGGTCGAGGGCGACCCAGTACTTC
TRBV10-1,NA,TRBJ2-5,NA,CASATGQGETQYF,TGCGCCAGCGCTACCGGGCAGGGGGAGACCCAGTACTTC
TRBV9,NA,TRBJ2-1,NA,CASSLYNEQFF,TGTGCCAGCAGCTTATACAATGAGCAGTTCTTC
TRBV19,NA,TRBJ1-1,TRBD1,CASSIVIQGLTFF,TGTGCCAGTAGTATTGTTATACAGGGGTTAACTTTCTTT